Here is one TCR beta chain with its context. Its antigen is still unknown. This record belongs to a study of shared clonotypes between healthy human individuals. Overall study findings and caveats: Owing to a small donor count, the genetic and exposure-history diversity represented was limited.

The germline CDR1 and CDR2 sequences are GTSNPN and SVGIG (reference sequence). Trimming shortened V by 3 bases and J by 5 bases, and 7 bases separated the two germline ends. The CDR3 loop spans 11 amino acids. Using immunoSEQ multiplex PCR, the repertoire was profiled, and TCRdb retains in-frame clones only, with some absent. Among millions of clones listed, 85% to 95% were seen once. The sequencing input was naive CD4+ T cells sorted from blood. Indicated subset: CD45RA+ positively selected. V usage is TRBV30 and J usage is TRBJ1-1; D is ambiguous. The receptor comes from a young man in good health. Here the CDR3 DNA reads TGTGCCTGGAGCTCCTGGACTGAAGCTTTCTTT. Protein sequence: CAWSSWTEAFF.